These 10 T cell receptor beta chains were sequenced from one sample in a study of T-cell reconstitution after alpha-beta-depleted transplantation in children. As it was prepared, the TCRbeta library received unique molecular identifiers. TCRdb reprocessed the PCR reads via MiXCR and lists one record per CDR3 protein. The table includes 600,000 to 700,000 distinct CDR3 sequences, about an eighth detected once. This material consisted of PBMCs, taken before TCRalphabeta/CD19-depleted stem cell transplant. The receptors were gathered from a girl aged 2-10 years with congenital amegakaryocytic thrombocytopenia, due to receive a stem cell transplant.

This clonotype was recorded a few times. The rearrangement links TRBV5-1 to TRBJ2-2; TRBD2 might be the D (6 bases). Trimming took off 4 bases at V and 2 bases at J, with 15 bases between the two ends. This CDR3 has 16 residues. Germline V gene sequence: CDR1 SGHRS, CDR2 YFSETQ. The CDR3 DNA is TGCGCCAGCAGCCTGAGAACTAGCTCCAACACCGGGGAGCTGTTTTTT. Protein product: CASSLRTSSNTGELFF.

This chain uses TRBV12-3 or TRBV12-4 with TRBJ2-1; perhaps D is TRBD1 or TRBD2 (5 bases each). V lost 2 bases and J lost 12, with 14 bases in between. This CDR3 contains 13 residues. CDR3 nucleotide sequence: TGTGCCAGCAGTTTAATCAGGGCCGGGGTGCAGTTCTTC. It is translated as CASSLIRAGVQFF.

This clonotype was detected a few times. The rearrangement joins TRBV5-1 to TRBJ2-2; no clear D gene. V lost 0 bases to trimming and J lost 1 base, with 10 bases between them. The CDR3 runs 16 residues. Germline V gene sequence: CDR1 SGHRS, CDR2 YFSETQ. The CDR3 DNA reads TGCGCCAGCAGCTTGGCCGTACGAGGGAACACCGGGGAGCTGTTTTTT. Its translation is CASSLAVRGNTGELFF.

In this sample, this clonotype turned up many times. V usage is TRBV5-1 and J usage is TRBJ2-1, with D tentatively TRBD2 (6 bases). CDR3 length: 16 amino acids. V shed 6 bases and J shed 9 bases, with 25 bases lying between them. Germline lookup yields CDR1 SGHRS and CDR2 YFSETQ. The DNA for the CDR3 is TGCGCCAGCAACACATGGGGGGATCAATACCTCAGTGAGCAGTTCTTC. It translates to CASNTWGDQYLSEQFF.

The gene calls are TRBV4-1 and TRBJ2-2; D gene ambiguous. Trimming shortened V by 5 bases and J by 6 bases, and 19 bases separated the two germline ends. CDR3 size: 16 residues. From germline, CDR1 is MGHRA and CDR2 YSYEKL. The CDR3 sequence is CASSFLTLGTAGELFF. CDR3 nucleotides: TGCGCCAGCAGCTTCCTGACACTCGGAACGGCCGGGGAGCTGTTTTTT.

The chain combines TRBV6-1 with TRBJ2-1; D unresolved. Germline V CDR1 and CDR2: MNHNS, SASEGT. CDR3 length: 15 amino acids. With 7 bases removed from V and 10 bases from J, the gap between germline ends came to 23 bases. CDR3 bases: TGTGCCAGCATTGAGCTACCCTCCTATAATGTGGAGCAGTTCTTC. It specifies CASIELPSYNVEQFF.

This clonotype turned up a few times. The chain couples TRBV29-1 to TRBJ2-3; D is undetermined. Germline V gives CDR1 SQVTM, CDR2 ANQGSEA. This CDR3 contains 14 residues. V gave up 0 bases and J gave up 4 bases, with 11 bases separating them. The CDR3 DNA reads TGCAGCGTTGAAGATCAGGTCGCGGCAGATACGCAGTATTTT. As protein: CSVEDQVAADTQYF.

The rearrangement links TRBV20-1 to TRBJ2-1, with 7 bases identical to TRBD2. With V trimmed by 5 bases and J by 8 bases, 12 bases remained unmatched. The germline gives CDR1 DFQATT, CDR2 SNEGSKA (reference sequence). The CDR3 runs to 14 residues. The CDR3 spells CSAGGRAGVDEQFF. In DNA form, the CDR3 reads TGCAGTGCTGGAGGCCGTGCGGGAGTGGATGAGCAGTTCTTC.

At least ten counts were recorded for this clonotype. The chain employs TRBV24-1 and TRBJ2-2; 7 bases agree with TRBD2. Germline V gene sequence: CDR1 KGHDR, CDR2 SFDVKD. Germline trimming cut 3 bases from V and 0 bases from J; bases unmatched to any gene: 9. CDR3 size: 18 residues. CDR3 loop: CATSDAPGTTTNTGELFF. The DNA of the CDR3 is TGTGCCACCAGTGATGCCCCCGGGACTACTACGAACACCGGGGAGCTGTTTTTT.

The sample holds many counts of this clonotype. The chain combines TRBV7-9 with TRBJ2-1; D is undetermined. This CDR3 contains 13 residues. Looked up from germline, CDR1 is SEHNR and CDR2 is FQNEAQ (reference sequence). The V gene lost 7 bases and the J gene lost 9 bases, with 16 bases spanning the gap. DNA of the CDR3: TGTGCCAGCACTAATAGCCACGACGGTGAGCAGTTCTTC. It is translated as CASTNSHDGEQFF.